This TCR beta chain was recovered during a study of cytomegalovirus exposure and HLA in healthy donors (dated by TCRdb to about 2017). Describing the broader study: In an earlier analysis of about 560 of the donors, around 300 Gb of sequence data and 117 million unique TCR beta sequences from about 179 million T cells were reported. Around 320 gigabases of sequencing data and approximately 80 million unique TCR sequences were included in an early release covering 550 to 800 HLA-typed donors. Of the roughly 410 genotyped donors, less than 90% were placed in the genetic ancestry cluster associated with self-reported Caucasian donors. The study aimed to test whether cataloging public T cell receptors could reveal signatures of past pathogen exposure. The study used immunosequencing to profile the T cell repertoires of about 670 subjects and linked those repertoires to cytomegalovirus serostatus. In addition to the first cohort of 666 subjects, a separate validation cohort of under 150 different subjects was used. To predict cytomegalovirus infection status, the study combined high-throughput TCR immunosequencing, statistical association of individual TCRs with disease status, and machine learning. To study patterns of TCR occurrence, a later analysis re-analyzed previously published TCR beta repertoires from around 660 donors and added high-resolution HLA genotyping. The later analysis used no new phenotypic data to find candidate immune exposures, relying instead on TCR beta sequences and their occurrence across donors. To decide whether each TCR beta V gene segment behaved as functional or pseudogenic, an earlier analysis of over 500 of the donors relied on high-throughput TCR beta sequencing. Alongside the repertoire data, information on donor age, sex, ethnicity and CMV serostatus was compiled. A later genetic analysis used genome-wide SNP genotypes for about 60% of the 666 donors, treating that subset as a discovery cohort. Every repertoire in the discovery cohort had been generated on one and the same sequencing platform. Both class I and class II loci were covered by HLA typing, at four-digit resolution. Typing coverage varied by locus: about 629-640 donors for A, B, C, DRB1 and DQB1; approximately 560 for DQA1; over 600 for DPA1; 450 to 480 for DPB1. Four to six DR-DQ haplotypes were handled as single units for association and clustering because linkage in the cohort was strong. Among some 410 genotyped donors of the cohort, an average of approximately 200,000 unique TCR beta nucleotide sequences was sequenced per donor, of which about 19% were non-productive.

The library was generated by the immunoSEQ multiplex PCR assay. A mixture of 60 forward primers for TCR Vbeta segments and 13 reverse primers for TCR Jbeta segments was used in the multiplex PCR. A multiplex PCR assay on genomic DNA amplified the CDR3 region of rearranged TCR beta genes. On the Illumina HiSeq System, the amplified TCR beta libraries were sequenced as 87-base-pair reads. On the study's bioinformatics: Across the roughly 600 repertoires, a later analysis counted around 80 million unique TCR beta chains, approximately 12 million of which were shared by at least two donors. Raw reads were error-corrected and collapsed into unique sequences with a nearest-neighbor algorithm that merged closely related sequences to remove PCR and sequencing errors. Alignment of CDR3 sequences to IMGT reference sequences was used to assign V, D and J gene segments. For a sequence to be retained, at least a six-nucleotide match to both a V gene segment and a J gene segment was required. Rearrangements were classified as productive when the CDR3 lacked stop codons and remained in frame with V and J, and all other rearrangements were classified as non-productive. Following IMGT convention, CDR3 was defined as the stretch from the second conserved V-encoded cysteine to the conserved J-encoded phenylalanine. The earlier analysis of about 610 of the donors excluded sequences that lacked an unambiguous match to a single V gene segment. An earlier analysis of almost 600 of the donors classified V segments as functional when productive rearrangements were above 56.7% and as segregating when the standard deviation between donors was above 5%. A statistical classification framework was built for diagnosing cytomegalovirus status from the catalog of TCR beta chain sequences. In a later analysis, V and J genes were assigned by comparing TCR nucleotide sequences against IMGT/GENE-DB human TR gene sequences. The TCRdist pipeline was used in a later analysis to assign CDR3 sequences and most-parsimonious VDJ recombination scenarios. A later analysis defined each TCR beta chain by its CDR3 amino acid sequence plus V-gene family, and excluded reads lacking a unique V-gene family. As a way to deal with suspected cross-contamination and a sequencing artifact, a later analysis dropped hundreds of nucleotide sequences that were highly shared and had low generation probability. In a later analysis, a clonal expansion index was calculated for each public chain from normalized within-repertoire ranks of inferred template counts. A later analysis computed generation probabilities with a VDJ recombination model fitted to out-of-frame rearrangements, and checked the results against IGoR. In a later analysis, hypergeometric tests were used to score TCR-TCR, TCR-HLA and TCR-CMV co-occurrence, with a repertoire-size bias correction applied to TCR pairs. To estimate false discovery rates, a later analysis permuted the HLA or CMV assignments 20 times. In a later analysis, co-occurring TCRs were grouped with DBSCAN, and TCRdist sequence similarity was added when clustering was performed within HLA-allele-positive subsets. Repertoires with fewer than 30,000 or more than 120,000 public chains were left out of co-occurrence clustering, as were five repertoires with anomalous nucleotide sharing. The table was pulled from immuneACCESS by TCRdb, which kept in-frame rearrangements only. Such tables lose some clones; where checked, under half of the loss comes from unresolved V genes, and the rest has no known cause. Clone size and the V and J calls come from that table; the DNA yielded D and trimming. This sample comprises 120,000 to 150,000 clones, roughly 66% of them detected only once. Clones ranked in the top ten supply 6.5% of the sample.

Ends trimmed: V by 3 bases, J by 8 bases; bases unmatched to a gene: 13. The germline V gene specifies LGHNA as CDR1 and YNFKEQ as CDR2. The CDR3, from cysteine to phenylalanine, totals 17 residues. Just the 51-base CDR3 DNA is kept, in frame starting at base 1. The investigation overall reported the following: A later analysis associated 16,951 TCR beta sequences with specific HLA alleles at a false discovery rate of 0.05. CMV serostatus was the only immune exposure information available for the cohort. HLA typing was unavailable for some donors at each locus, so association tests used only the typed subset. A further reported finding was that TCR beta sequences accurately predicted the HLA-A and HLA-B alleles for most subjects in the first cohort. Assigning TCR associations to individual alleles was difficult when HLA alleles, especially DR and DQ, strongly co-occurred. A few of the identified cytomegalovirus-associated TCR beta chains were confirmed in vitro to be specific for cytomegalovirus antigens. The sequencing pipeline was judged likely to have produced a cluster of highly shared sequence variants as a technical artifact. V-gene and J-gene trimming of TCR beta chains was associated with a missense DCLRE1C variant in a later genetic analysis, and the association was replicated in an independent cohort. A later analysis found that TCR association rates varied across HLA loci, with DRB1 alleles showing the most associated TCRs and HLA-C alleles the fewest. In this cohort, only TCR beta chains were sequenced, and detectable features were limited by the absence of alpha or paired-chain data. In the study, 150 to 200 TCR beta chains were listed as associated with cytomegalovirus. Because the 87-base-pair reads could not distinguish some IMGT-functional V segments, including TRBV6-2 and TRBV6-3, those segments were excluded. A later analysis found that most CMV-associated TCR beta chains appeared HLA-restricted, with HLA associations seemingly driven largely by CMV exposure. According to a later genetic analysis, donors in an Asian-associated ancestry cluster had fewer N-insertions in productive TCRs than the approximately 650-donor mean. It was suggested by the authors that the approach could potentially be generalized to other disease states and immunological phenotypes. Correlated functional status among segregating V segments might reflect linkage disequilibrium, but an unknown experimental factor could not be ruled out. In a later analysis, several top co-occurrence clusters were reported to appear linked to parvovirus B19, influenza, CMV and Epstein-Barr virus. While some public TCRs were present in many individuals, most TCR sequences turned up only very rarely across donors. In an earlier analysis of approximately 590 of the donors, most TCR beta V segments were observed in productive rearrangements about 87% or about 30% of the time, broadly matching IMGT annotations. The presence/absence analyses assumed that sequencing depth was roughly uniform across donors, and that assumption may not be true. Because counts were too low, some 17 rarely observed V segments, including chromosome 9 orphons, were excluded from the earlier analysis of fewer than 650 of the donors. Compared with equally common non-associated chains, HLA-associated TCR beta chains in a later analysis were more clonally expanded and had lower generation probabilities. The classifier was reported to diagnose cytomegalovirus status with high specificity and sensitivity in both the original cohort and the validation cohort.

With regard to this clone: The antigen it binds to is not known. Per-base quality was not reported, and no clone a single base away is much larger than it.

The cohort comprised some 700 healthy bone marrow donors. All cohort members were sampled while nominally healthy, although unrecorded immune exposures were likely present. The donor tested CMV seronegative, placing the donor among the approximately 360 seronegative members of the cohort. Each donor provided a peripheral blood sample, and peripheral blood mononuclear cells were used for TCR beta sequencing. The Qiagen DNeasy Blood Extraction Kit was used to extract genomic DNA from the blood cell samples. The material sequenced was PBMCs. The receptor was isolated from a woman between 55 and 75 years old in good health and CMV-seronegative. The sequence is built from TRBV4-2 and TRBJ2-1, with 10 bases aligning to TRBD2. The DNA reads TGTGCCAGCAGCCAGACCCCCTCTAGCGGGAGTACGTATGAGCAGTTCTTC. Its protein product is CASSQTPSSGSTYEQFF.